This T cell receptor beta chain stems from a study of blood T cell repertoires in COVID-19. Original handling: Cell counts per sample came from amplifying reference gene primers. The method was immunoSEQ multiplex PCR; TCRdb's version includes in-frame clones alone and lacks a portion of them. Clone size and V and J calls were adopted from that table, with D and trimming inferred from the DNA. The sample consists of some 140,000 clones, roughly 84% of them appearing once. The CDR3 contains 13 residues. Germline V lookup: CDR1 SGDLS, CDR2 YYNGEE. V shed 0 bases and J shed 8 bases, with 8 bases lying between them.

The chain combines TRBV9 with TRBJ2-2; D ambiguous. The sequenced sample was peripheral blood. The sequence came from a woman aged 55-75 years with COVID-19, enrolled during active disease. The CDR3 is CASSVVASGELFF. The CDR3 DNA is TGTGCCAGCAGCGTAGTGGCCTCAGGGGAGCTGTTTTTT.